These 15 T cell receptor beta chains came from one sample sequenced in a study of T-cell memory formation after mild COVID-19. Each CDR3 protein gets one entry after TCRdb re-called the 5' RACE reads with MiXCR. The sample has fewer than 650,000 distinct CDR3 sequences; about a fifth are singletons. The sequencing input was PBMCs or a T cell subset sorted from them (not recorded which). The origin of the receptors is an adult woman who had mild COVID-19 (a few samples of this study predate the infection). Cell type and time point are not known.

This chain uses TRBV7-9 with TRBJ1-2, with a weak D call TRBD1 (6 bases). Trimming removed 1 base at V and 4 bases at J, with 10 bases between. Germline V CDR1 and CDR2: SEHNR, FQNEAQ (reference sequence). This CDR3 contains 14 residues. The CDR3 sequence is CASSLGGLLYGYTF. CDR3 DNA: TGTGCCAGCAGCTTAGGGGGGCTTCTCTATGGCTACACCTTC. Looking up the rest from reference TRBV7-9 and TRBJ1-2 gives the full variable domain: DTGVSQNPRHKITKRGQNVTFRCDPISEHNRLYWYRQTLGQGPEFLTYFQNEAQLEKSRLLSDRFSAERPKGSFSTLEIQRTEQGDSAMYLCASSLGGLLYGYTFGSGTRLTVV.

The J gene is TRBJ2-1, the V gene TRBV20-1; D is unresolved. Per the germline V gene, CDR1 is DFQATT and CDR2 is SNEGSKA (reference sequence). The CDR3 length is 11 residues. Trimming took off 7 bases at V and 7 bases at J, with 11 bases between the two ends. DNA of the CDR3: TGCAGTGGTCGACTCCGGAATGAGCAGTTCTTC. Its protein product is CSGRLRNEQFF.

The V gene is TRBV29-1, the J gene TRBJ2-1; 7 positions agree with TRBD2. Germline-derived CDR1 and CDR2 are SQVTM and ANQGSEA. CDR3 size: 13 residues. V shed 8 bases, J shed 13 bases, and the junction held 17 bases outside the gene matches. Here the CDR3 reads CSFLSGYLSYQFF. For the CDR3, the DNA is TGCAGCTTTCTTAGCGGGTACCTGAGTTACCAGTTCTTC.

This clonotype was observed a few times. The rearrangement links TRBV7-2 to TRBJ1-2, with D uncertain. This CDR3 has 13 residues. The germline gives CDR1 SGHTA, CDR2 FQGNSA. Trimming shortened V by 1 base and J by 4 bases, and 7 bases separated the two germline ends. CDR3 coding DNA: TGTGCCAGCAGCTTAGACGGAGCCTATGGCTACACCTTC. This gives the protein CASSLDGAYGYTF.

In its sample, this clonotype was seen a few times. The chain uses TRBV12-3 or TRBV12-4 and TRBJ1-6; maybe TRBD1 (6 bases). V was cut by 4 bases and J by 0 bases, with 7 bases left in between. There are 15 residues in the CDR3. This CDR3 is CASSSQGSYNSPLHF. CDR3 in DNA: TGTGCCAGCAGTTCACAGGGCTCCTATAATTCACCCCTCCACTTT.

This clonotype was counted a few times. The chain couples TRBV3-1 to TRBJ1-5; D might be TRBD1 (6 bases). Trimming shortened V by 0 bases and J by 6 bases, and 12 bases separated the two germline ends. The CDR3 covers 15 residues. Germline V gives CDR1 LGHDT, CDR2 YNNKEL (reference sequence). CDR3 DNA sequence: TGTGCCAGCAGCCAAGACAGGGGTGAAGGTCAGCCCCAGCATTTT. Its protein product is CASSQDRGEGQPQHF.

V and J are TRBV24-1 and TRBJ2-1, with 10 bases that match TRBD1. Trimming took 3 bases from V and 4 from J; bases not matched to a gene: 2. Per the germline V gene, CDR1 is KGHDR and CDR2 is SFDVKD. The length of the CDR3 is 15 residues. The CDR3 sequence is CATSDRDRGYNEQFF. In nucleotides, the CDR3 is TGTGCCACCAGTGATAGGGACAGGGGATACAATGAGCAGTTCTTC.

The chain has TRBV4-1 and TRBJ2-3, with 8 bases that match TRBD2. This CDR3 comprises 14 residues. From germline, CDR1 is MGHRA and CDR2 YSYEKL. J lost 6 bases, V lost 3 bases, and 5 bases had no gene match. Written as DNA, the CDR3 is TGCGCCAGCAGCCACGGGACTAGTTTCGATACGCAGTATTTT. Translation gives CASSHGTSFDTQYF.

The V gene is TRBV14, the J gene TRBJ2-1; 12 positions agree with TRBD2. Losses at the gene ends were 3 bases for V and 9 bases for J; bases not matched to a gene: 12. The CDR3 has 17 amino acids. The germline CDR1 and CDR2 sequences are SGHDN and FVKESK. Here the CDR3 reads CASSHATLRLAGVEQFF. The DNA for the CDR3 is TGTGCCAGCAGCCACGCTACTTTACGACTAGCGGGAGTTGAGCAGTTCTTC.

V is TRBV24-1 and J is TRBJ2-7; 11 bases agree with TRBD1. Germline CDR1 is KGHDR and CDR2 is SFDVKD. There are 13 residues in the CDR3. V lost 9 bases and J lost 0; bases outside the gene matches: 0. The CDR3 nucleotides read TGTGCCACCGGACAGGGGGCCTCCTACGAGCAGTACTTC. It yields the protein CATGQGASYEQYF.

The gene calls are TRBV29-1 and TRBJ1-3; no firm D call. The CDR3 is 13 residues long. Per the germline V gene, CDR1 is SQVTM and CDR2 is ANQGSEA. V lost 4 bases to trimming and J lost 3 bases, with 10 bases between them. The CDR3 sequence: CSVGGLLGNTIYF. CDR3 bases: TGCAGCGTTGGTGGCCTCCTTGGAAACACCATATATTTT.

The chain combines TRBV29-1 with TRBJ1-5; a possible D gene is TRBD1 (5 bases). CDR3 length equals 13 residues. Trimming cost V 4 bases and J 6 bases, with 13 bases left between them. The germline CDR1 and CDR2 sequences are SQVTM and ANQGSEA. CDR3 sequence (DNA): TGCAGCGTTGTGGGGGGTCGGGGTCAGCCCCAGCATTTT. It specifies CSVVGGRGQPQHF.

The chain employs TRBV7-2 and TRBJ2-7, with D possibly TRBD2 on 5 matching bases. Trimming pared 1 base from V and 4 bases from J, leaving 17 bases between. CDR1 is SGHTA, CDR2 FQGNSA, per germline. CDR3 length: 16 amino acids. In DNA form, the CDR3 reads TGTGCCAGCAGCTTAGGTAGCGACACGGATCTTTACGAGCAGTACTTC. Encoded protein: CASSLGSDTDLYEQYF.

The chain has TRBV19 and TRBJ2-2; D perhaps matches TRBD2 (6 bases). Per the germline V gene, CDR1 is LNHDA and CDR2 is SQIVND (reference sequence). V lost 2 bases and J lost 3, with 13 bases in between. The CDR3 covers 16 residues. The CDR3, as DNA: TGTGCCAGTAGTATAATCAGGGAGGTCGACACCGGGGAGCTGTTTTTT. It encodes CASSIIREVDTGELFF.

This clonotype has a count of ten or more. This chain connects TRBV6-5 to TRBJ2-1; 9 bases agree with TRBD1. Germline assignment: CDR1 MNHEY and CDR2 SVGAGI. The CDR3 covers 15 residues. The trim removed 5 bases at V and 3 bases at J, leaving 5 bases unmatched. The CDR3 coding sequence is TGTGCCAGCAGTCAGGACAGGGGTGGCTACAATGAGCAGTTCTTC. Its protein product is CASSQDRGGYNEQFF.